The source of this T cell receptor (beta chain) is a study of identifying expanded T cells in peripheral blood. TCRdb's copy holds only in-frame clones and misses some; the assay was immunoSEQ multiplex PCR. The table shows approximately 110,000 clones, with roughly 91% occurring only once. Overall study results and limits: Technical replicates showed about 1.1 changed clones; about 2 weeks about 16.4; four weeks 19.

The CDR3 sequence is 13 residues long. The germline V gene has CDR1 MNHEY and CDR2 SVGAGI. The V segment lost 4 bases and the J segment 13 bases; nucleotides outside the gene matches: 7. During the collection period, no donor immune events like infections were recorded. Only a few counts were recorded for this clone. The target antigen is unknown. The V gene is TRBV6-5, the J gene TRBJ1-6; 7 nucleotides match TRBD1. This clonotype originated in a person aged 18 to 69 in good health. Sequenced material: blood. For the CDR3, the DNA is TGTGCCAGCAGTTTGACAGGGCTTAAGCCCCTCCACTTT. It yields the protein CASSLTGLKPLHF.